This T cell receptor beta chain was recovered during a study of T cells after yellow fever vaccination. Study-wide results and caveats: At about 97% for CD4 and about 91% for CD8, most primary-vaccination clones showed up again after the booster.

TCRdb independently ran MiXCR on the 5' RACE reads; one entry per CDR3 protein. The data contain 300,000 to 400,000 distinct CDR3 sequences, roughly an eighth of them seen just once; the ten biggest clones take up 2.5% to 3.5%. V lost 6 bases, J lost 4 bases, and 14 bases stayed unmatched. CDR3 length equals 17 residues. In germline, CDR1 is ENHRY, CDR2 SYGVKD. The sample holds a few counts of this clonotype. No antigen is known for it. V gene TRBV10-3 combines with J gene TRBJ2-2; 7 bases are shared with TRBD1. The sample consisted of CD4+ T cells sorted from PBMCs, taken 15 days after the yellow fever booster vaccination. The source is a man between 18 and 29 years old who received the YFV17D yellow fever vaccine. CDR3 DNA sequence: TGTGCCATCAGGCGGACAGGCTCCCCCGCCAGCACCGGGGAGCTGTTTTTT. Amino acids: CAIRRTGSPASTGELFF.